The 11 T cell receptor beta chains in this list originate from one sample, sequenced in a study of T cells in Graves' hyperthyroidism and ophthalmopathy. Authors of the study amplified TCR beta CDR3 regions from RNA transcripts. HTBI primers were used for first-round RT-PCR of the TCR CDR3. Via MiXCR, TCRdb re-called the multiplex PCR reads, giving one row per CDR3 protein. The sample shows about 96,000 distinct CDR3 sequences, roughly 49% of them seen only once. Sequences were obtained from blood. These receptors were taken from a woman aged 40 to 55 with Graves' hyperthyroidism.

There are many counts of this clonotype. The V call is TRBV2, the J call TRBJ1-3, with TRBD1 identical over 7 bases. From germline, CDR1 is SNHLY and CDR2 FYNNEI. J lost 1 base, V lost 6 bases, and 6 bases had no gene match. The CDR3 contains 15 residues. This CDR3 reads CASRLTGESGNTIYF. CDR3 nucleotides: TGTGCCAGCAGACTTACAGGGGAGTCTGGAAACACCATATATTTT.

The chain couples TRBV7-2 to TRBJ1-6, with a possible D match to TRBD1 (5 bases). In germline, CDR1 is SGHTA, CDR2 FQGNSA. With 6 bases removed from V and 5 bases from J, the gap between germline ends came to 11 bases. The CDR3 is made up of 14 amino acids. The CDR3 sequence is CASSFSRDNSPLHF. CDR3 coding DNA: TGTGCCAGCAGTTTCTCCAGGGATAATTCACCCCTCCACTTT.

This clonotype came up many times. This chain uses TRBV13 with TRBJ2-7; D may correspond to TRBD1 or TRBD2 (5 bases each). The CDR3 has 13 residues. V lost 1 base and J 3 bases, leaving 7 bases between the germline ends. Looked up from germline, CDR1 is PRHDT and CDR2 is FYEKMQ (reference sequence). The CDR3 DNA reads TGTGCCAGCAGCTTAGCAGGGAGCTACGAGCAGTACTTC. It specifies CASSLAGSYEQYF.

This clonotype was counted only a few times. The chain employs TRBV11-2 and TRBJ1-1; D gene uncertain. Trimming shortened V by 1 base and J by 5 bases, and 8 bases separated the two germline ends. The V gene's germline CDR1 is SGHAT and CDR2 FQNNGV. This CDR3 comprises 13 residues. CDR3 in amino acids: CASSLVWRTEAFF. CDR3 DNA sequence: TGTGCCAGCAGCTTAGTCTGGAGGACTGAAGCTTTCTTT.

CDR3 protein: CASSLGGGSGNTIYF. In DNA form, the CDR3 reads TGTGCCAGCAGCTTAGGAGGGGGATCCGGAAACACCATATATTTT. The chain joins TRBV7-2 to TRBJ1-3; weak D call: TRBD1 (6 bases). With 1 base removed from V and 4 bases from J, the gap between germline ends came to 11 bases. The germline gives CDR1 SGHTA, CDR2 FQGNSA. The CDR3 is made up of 15 amino acids.

This clonotype was seen many times. The chain combines TRBV20-1 with TRBJ2-5; 11 bases are a match to TRBD2. Germline assignment: CDR1 DFQATT and CDR2 SNEGSKA (reference sequence). The V segment lost 1 base and the J segment 5 bases; nucleotides outside the gene matches: 3. There are 14 residues in the CDR3. CDR3 coding DNA: TGCAGTGCTAGAGTTCCTAGCGGGAGGGAGACCCAGTACTTC. Its translation is CSARVPSGRETQYF.

The chain has TRBV2 and TRBJ1-5; D might be TRBD1 (5 bases). Germline values: CDR1 SNHLY, CDR2 FYNNEI. The CDR3 has 15 residues. V was shortened by 7 bases and J by 2 bases, with 15 bases between the two germline ends. The CDR3, as DNA: TGTGCCAGCACCCTCGACAGTGTGGGCAATCAGCCCCAGCATTTT. Protein: CASTLDSVGNQPQHF.

This clonotype has just a few counts. The V and J genes are TRBV7-9 and TRBJ1-2; possibly TRBD1 for D (5 bases). Trimming shortened V by 5 bases and J by 2 bases, and 12 bases separated the two germline ends. This CDR3 is 14 amino acids long. Per the germline V gene, CDR1 is SEHNR and CDR2 is FQNEAQ (reference sequence). CDR3 DNA sequence: TGTGCCAGCAGCCCCCAGGGCGGGAACTATGGCTACACCTTC. This sequence encodes CASSPQGGNYGYTF.

The sample holds many counts of this clonotype. The chain is built from TRBV6-5 and TRBJ2-7; possibly TRBD2 for D (5 bases). CDR3 size: 12 residues. Per germline, CDR1 MNHEY and CDR2 SVGAGI. V lost 6 bases and J 5 bases, leaving 11 bases between the germline ends. CDR3 in amino acids: CASSGLSHEQYF. Written as DNA, the CDR3 is TGTGCCAGCAGCGGACTTTCCCACGAGCAGTACTTC.

This clonotype was found many times. The rearrangement uses TRBV20-1 and TRBJ2-7; D is tentatively TRBD1 or TRBD2 (5 bases each). Per germline, CDR1 DFQATT and CDR2 SNEGSKA (reference sequence). V lost 5 bases to trimming and J lost 3 bases, with 20 bases between them. This CDR3 comprises 15 residues. For the CDR3, the DNA is TGCAGTGCTTTGATAGGGACGGTTGGTTTCTACGAGCAGTACTTC. This codes for CSALIGTVGFYEQYF.

The gene calls are TRBV5-1 and TRBJ2-1; D is perhaps TRBD1 or TRBD2 (6 bases each). V shed 5 bases and J shed 9 bases, with 15 bases lying between them. CDR1 and CDR2 from the germline V gene are SGHRS and YFSETQ. This CDR3 is built from 13 residues. The DNA for the CDR3 is TGCGCCAGCAGTCTCGTCAGGGGAGGTGAGCAGTTCTTC. Protein sequence: CASSLVRGGEQFF. Based on the CDR3 plus reference TRBV5-1 and TRBJ2-1, the full variable domain is KAGVTQTPRYLIKTRGQQVTLSCSPISGHRSVSWYQQTPGQGLQFLFEYFSETQRNKGNFPGRFSGRQFSNSRSEMNVSTLELGDSALYLCASSLVRGGEQFFGPGTRLTVL.